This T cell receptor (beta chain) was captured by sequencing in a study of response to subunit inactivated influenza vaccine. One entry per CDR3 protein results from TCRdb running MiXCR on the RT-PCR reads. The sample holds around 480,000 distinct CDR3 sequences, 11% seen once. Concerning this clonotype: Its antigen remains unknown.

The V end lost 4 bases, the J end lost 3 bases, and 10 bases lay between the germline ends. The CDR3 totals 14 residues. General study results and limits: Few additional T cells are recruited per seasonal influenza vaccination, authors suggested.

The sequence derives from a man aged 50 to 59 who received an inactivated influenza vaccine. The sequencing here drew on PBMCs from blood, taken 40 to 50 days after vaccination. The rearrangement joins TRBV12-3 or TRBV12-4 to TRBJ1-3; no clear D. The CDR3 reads CASSYQIVGNTIYF. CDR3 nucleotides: TGTGCCAGCAGTTATCAGATAGTTGGAAACACCATATATTTT.